Described below is a single T cell receptor (beta chain) sequence and its context. Its antigen is unidentified. Using immunoSEQ multiplex PCR, the repertoire was profiled, and TCRdb retains in-frame clones only, with some absent. This table holds roughly 9,900 clones, around 70% found once. The CDR3 contains 15 residues. Germline-derived CDR1 and CDR2 are SGHTA and FQGNSA. The V and J ends lost 4 bases and 1 base respectively, with 14 bases between them. These data originate in a study of CD4+ T cells in melanoma. The study, taken as a whole, reports: A reported correlation linked neoantigen-specific CD4+ T cells to CD8+, macrophage and B cell function. Reportedly, melanoma neoantigen-specific CD4+ T cells showed varied differentiation states.

The TCR was taken from a human donor with melanoma. The source material was cells from a culture (not recorded whether cultured in vitro). The gene calls are TRBV7-2 and TRBJ2-7, with D possibly TRBD2 on 5 matching bases. The chain's CDR3 is CASSSTPPGSYEQYF. Here the CDR3 DNA reads TGTGCCAGCAGCTCCACACCCCCGGGATCCTACGAGCAGTACTTC.